This T cell receptor (beta chain) was retrieved from a study of blood T cells in healthy people across ages. In germline, CDR1 is SQVTM, CDR2 ANQGSEA. This CDR3 is 13 amino acids long. V was pared by 5 bases and J by 7 bases, with 6 bases of the junction left unmatched. Study-wide results and caveats: TCR beta diversity, measured per million T cells, fell in a roughly linear way with age. More naive CD4+ cells and higher diversity marked long-lived donors relative to aged donors. From one million sequenced T cells, diversity estimates were lower bounds.

The sample holds a few counts of this clonotype. Its antigen is still unknown. Alongside a J-beta primer mix, a sample-barcoded 5' primer served in a second PCR lasting about 6 to 11 cycles. TCRdb reprocessed the 5' RACE reads via MiXCR and lists one record per CDR3 protein. The table lists approximately 810,000 distinct CDR3 sequences, 35% to 40% of them singletons. Each sample used at least 6 million PBMCs. The rearrangement links TRBV29-1 to TRBJ1-5; 9 bases are a match to TRBD1. The receptor was isolated from a man aged 18 to 30 in good health. Sequencing was carried out using blood. CDR3 amino acids: CSVYTGGDQPQHF. The CDR3, as DNA: TGCAGCGTTTATACAGGGGGCGACCAGCCCCAGCATTTT.